The TCR beta chain under discussion was sequenced for a study of beta chain features in type 1 diabetes. Study in general: All samples together contributed some 100,000,000 sorted cells for examination.

A CD45RO/CCR7/CD25/CD127/CD95/CD27 panel sorted naive, central memory, regulatory and stem cell-like memory CD4+ cells. Points on this clone: The target antigen is unknown.

Reverse transcribing all isolated RNA meant expressed TCRB transcripts were sequenced. Sequencing was performed with immunoSEQ multiplex PCR; in TCRdb, only in-frame clones are kept and a portion is missing. The repertoire has hundreds of thousands of clones, roughly 13% of them found once; the top ten carry about 0.01%. Study observations and caveats: Type 1 diabetes patients showed a moderate but significant shortening of TCRB CDR3s in all four CD4+ subsets. Equally in patients and controls, shorter templates might have been favored by PCR. The influence of HLA type on TCRB rearrangement stayed undetermined.

This TCR was sampled from a woman aged 18-29 years with type 1 diabetes. Specimen: naive CD4+ T cells from blood.

This chain's CDR3 is CASSVVPPEGGYTF. The CDR3 bases are TGTGCCAGCAGCGTGGTACCCCCTGAGGGTGGCTACACCTTC. The chain recombines TRBV9 with TRBJ1-2; no clear D gene. Looked up from germline, CDR1 is SGDLS and CDR2 is YYNGEE. The V end was cut by 2 bases, the J end by 7 bases, with 15 bases between. The CDR3 extends over 14 amino acids.